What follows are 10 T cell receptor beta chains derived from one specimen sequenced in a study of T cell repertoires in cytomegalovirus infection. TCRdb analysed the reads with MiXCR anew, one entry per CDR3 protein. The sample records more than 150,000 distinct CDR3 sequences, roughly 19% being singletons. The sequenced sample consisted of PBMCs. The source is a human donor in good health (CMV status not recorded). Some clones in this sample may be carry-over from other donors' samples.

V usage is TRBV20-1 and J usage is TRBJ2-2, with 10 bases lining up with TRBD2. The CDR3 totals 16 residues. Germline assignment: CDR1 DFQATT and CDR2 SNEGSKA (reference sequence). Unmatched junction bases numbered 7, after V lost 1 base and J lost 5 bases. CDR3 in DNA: TGCAGTGCTAGAGTTTATAGCGGGGGGATGACCGGGGAGCTGTTTTTT. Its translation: CSARVYSGGMTGELFF.

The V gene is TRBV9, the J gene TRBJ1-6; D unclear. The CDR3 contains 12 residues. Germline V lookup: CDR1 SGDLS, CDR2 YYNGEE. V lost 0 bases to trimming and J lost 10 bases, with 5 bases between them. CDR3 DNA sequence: TGTGCCAGCAGCGTAGGAGAGTCACCCCTCCACTTT. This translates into CASSVGESPLHF.

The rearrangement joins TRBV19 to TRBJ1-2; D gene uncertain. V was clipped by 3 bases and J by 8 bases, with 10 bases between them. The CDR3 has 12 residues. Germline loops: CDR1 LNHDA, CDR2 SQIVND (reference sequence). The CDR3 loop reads CASSIRSLGYTF. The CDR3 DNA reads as TGTGCCAGTAGTATTCGCAGCCTAGGCTACACCTTC.

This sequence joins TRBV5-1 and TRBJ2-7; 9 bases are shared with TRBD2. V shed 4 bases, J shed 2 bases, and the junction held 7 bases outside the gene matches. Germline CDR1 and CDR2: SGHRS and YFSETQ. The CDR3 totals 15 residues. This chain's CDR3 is CASSPRLAVTYEQYF. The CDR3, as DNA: TGCGCCAGCAGCCCCCGACTAGCGGTAACCTACGAGCAGTACTTC.

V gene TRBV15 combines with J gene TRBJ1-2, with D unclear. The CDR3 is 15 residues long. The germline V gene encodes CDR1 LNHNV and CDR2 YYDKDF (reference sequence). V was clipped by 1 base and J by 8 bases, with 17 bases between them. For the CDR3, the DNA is TGTGCCACCAGCAGAGTAGACACCTCCGCGGGGGGCTACACCTTC. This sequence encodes CATSRVDTSAGGYTF.

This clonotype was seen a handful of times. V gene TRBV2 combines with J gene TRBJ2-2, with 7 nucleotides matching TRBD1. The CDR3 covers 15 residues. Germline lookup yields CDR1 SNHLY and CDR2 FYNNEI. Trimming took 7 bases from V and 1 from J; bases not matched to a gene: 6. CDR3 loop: CASKKDRKNTGELFF. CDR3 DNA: TGTGCCAGCAAGAAGGACAGGAAGAACACCGGGGAGCTGTTTTTT.

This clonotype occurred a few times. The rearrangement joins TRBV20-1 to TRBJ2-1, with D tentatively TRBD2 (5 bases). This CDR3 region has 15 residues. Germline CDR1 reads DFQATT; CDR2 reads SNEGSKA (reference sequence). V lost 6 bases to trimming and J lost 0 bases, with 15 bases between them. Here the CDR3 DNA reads TGCAGTGCGTCGAGGGCTGGGTTCTCCTACAATGAGCAGTTCTTC. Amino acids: CSASRAGFSYNEQFF.

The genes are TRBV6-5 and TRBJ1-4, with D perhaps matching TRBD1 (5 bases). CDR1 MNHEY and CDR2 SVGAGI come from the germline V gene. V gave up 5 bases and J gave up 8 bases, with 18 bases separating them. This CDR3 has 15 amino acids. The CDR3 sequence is CASSIGGTVGEKLFF. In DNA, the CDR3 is TGTGCCAGCAGTATCGGGGGGACGGTTGGAGAAAAACTGTTTTTT.

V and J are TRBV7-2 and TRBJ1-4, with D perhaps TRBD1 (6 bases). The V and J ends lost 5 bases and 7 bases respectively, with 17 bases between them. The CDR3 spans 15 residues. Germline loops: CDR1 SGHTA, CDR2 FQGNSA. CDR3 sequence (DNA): TGTGCCAGCAGCACACCGGACAGAAGAGGTGAAAAACTGTTTTTT. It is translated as CASSTPDRRGEKLFF.

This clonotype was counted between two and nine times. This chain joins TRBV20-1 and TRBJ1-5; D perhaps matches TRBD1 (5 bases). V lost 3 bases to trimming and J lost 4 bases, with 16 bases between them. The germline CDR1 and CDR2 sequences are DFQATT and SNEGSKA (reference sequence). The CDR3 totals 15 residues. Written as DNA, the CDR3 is TGCAGTGCTAGTAGGGGCAACTCCTATAATCAGCCCCAGCATTTT. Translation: CSASRGNSYNQPQHF.